This TCR beta chain was found in a study of cytomegalovirus exposure and HLA in healthy donors. The overall study: Assignment to the Caucasian-associated ancestry cluster applied to around 80% of the approximately 400 genotyped donors.

Primers included in the PCR were 60 Vbeta and 13 Jbeta primers. Produced via immunoSEQ multiplex PCR; TCRdb's table is partial and in-frame only. Among around 220,000 clones listed, approximately 79% were seen once. This clone was seen more than once but under ten times. The junction had 6 bases not matched to a gene; V was cut back by 8 bases and J by 11 bases. Germline CDR1 and CDR2: SNHLY and FYNNEI. The CDR3 consists of 12 residues. This clonotype originated in a girl aged 2 to 9 in good health and CMV-seronegative. Sequencing was carried out using PBMCs. V usage is TRBV2 and J usage is TRBJ1-1; 12 nucleotides match TRBD1. The CDR3 here is CASGTGGATAFF. DNA for the CDR3: TGTGCCAGCGGGACAGGGGGCGCGACGGCTTTCTTT.